This TCR beta chain was profiled in a study of cytomegalovirus exposure and HLA in healthy donors. Primers included in the PCR were 60 Vbeta and 13 Jbeta primers. Produced via immunoSEQ multiplex PCR; TCRdb's table is partial and in-frame only. The table has some 200,000 clones, approximately 70% seen once. Germline V CDR1 and CDR2: MNHEY, SMNVEV (reference sequence). Trimming took 2 bases from V and 4 from J, leaving 12 bases between them. The CDR3 sequence is 15 residues long. Sequencing was done on a sample of PBMCs. The TCR originated in a woman between 25 and 40 years old in good health and CMV-seronegative. V gene TRBV27 combines with J gene TRBJ1-5; no reliable D call. In DNA form, the CDR3 reads TGTGCCAGCAGTTTACTGCCCCCCCAGAATCAGCCCCAGCATTTT. Its translation is CASSLLPPQNQPQHF.